This T cell receptor (beta chain) was retrieved from a study of blood T cell repertoires in COVID-19. Assay: immunoSEQ multiplex PCR; the TCRdb copy retains only in-frame clones and omits some. Of over 45,000 clones listed, 65% to 90% are singletons. Only one count was recorded for this clone. The CDR3 length is 15 residues. Looked up from germline, CDR1 is GTSNPN and CDR2 is SVGIG (reference sequence). Germline trimming cut 7 bases from V and 4 bases from J; bases unmatched to any gene: 10. This receptor was taken from a man aged 35-49 years with acute or convalescent COVID-19. The sample was peripheral blood. The chain recombines TRBV30 with TRBJ2-3; 11 nucleotides line up with TRBD2. The CDR3 nucleotides read TGTGCCTCATCAAGTACTAGCGGGGGCCCAGATACGCAGTATTTT. It translates to CASSSTSGGPDTQYF.